Reported below is one TCR beta chain. The antigen is unknown. The sample comes from a study of T cell repertoires in cytomegalovirus infection. About the research overall: An indication of both CMV infection and matching HLA type came from public TCR beta signatures.

TCRdb re-analysed the reads in MiXCR, keeping a single row per CDR3 protein. The sample lists over 150,000 distinct CDR3 sequences, roughly a fifth occurring once. The CDR3 sequence is 15 residues long. V lost 4 bases, J lost 6 bases, and 17 bases lay in between. Germline V gene lookup returns CDR1 SGDLS and CDR2 YYNGEE. Notes on the study in general: The ex vivo response was dominated by HLA-C-restricted CMV-specific TCR beta clonotypes.

The receptor was derived from a human donor in good health (CMV status not recorded). Some clones in this sample may be carry-over from other donors' samples. The chain couples TRBV9 to TRBJ1-5; D is ambiguous. The material sequenced was PBMCs. Here the CDR3 reads CASSSSGSPGQPQHF. The CDR3, as DNA: TGTGCCAGCAGCTCCAGCGGTAGCCCGGGTCAGCCCCAGCATTTT.